Listed below are T cell receptor beta chains from one sample, sequenced in a study of T cell changes during pregnancy in multiple sclerosis. Method: immunoSEQ multiplex PCR; TCRdb's copy keeps in-frame clones and lacks some. The sample shows about 72,000 clones, about 90% of them seen only once. The material sequenced was peripheral blood, taken in the first trimester of pregnancy. All receptors derive from a female donor in good health, enrolled as a control in a pregnancy study. CDR3s leave out the opening cysteine and the closing phenylalanine or tryptophan. D genes are given only for firm matches.

d_gene	v_gene	len	j_gene	CDR3aa
TRBD1	TRBV28	14	TRBJ2-7	ASRLTGVGSSYEQY
TRBD1	TRBV18	13	TRBJ2-7	ASSLLGQPVHEQY
TRBD2	TRBV19	18	TRBJ2-3	ASSRTSGRAKFSHTDTQY
TRBD1	TRBV10-3	12	TRBJ2-5	ATSTGTGDETQY
.	TRBV4-2	14	TRBJ2-7	ASSQGGGTPPYEQY
TRBD2	TRBV27	13	TRBJ2-1	ASSSGTSGSDEQF
.	TRBV5-1	11	TRBJ2-1	ASSLAGLDEQF
.	TRBV28	12	TRBJ2-2	ATLVGANTGELF
.	TRBV7-2	11	TRBJ2-3	ASLREHTDTQY
TRBD2	TRBV5-1	16	TRBJ2-1	ASSLQLAGGVEQYEQF
.	TRBV5-4	12	TRBJ2-7	ASSPGAGSYEQY
.	TRBV2	12	TRBJ1-5	ASSARGGNQPQH
TRBD1	TRBV6-5	11	TRBJ1-2	ASSLDRVLGYT
.	TRBV6-1	15	TRBJ1-1	ASSEPKVGHRNTEAF
TRBD2	TRBV4-1	13	TRBJ2-7	ASSQALAGTYEQY
TRBD1	TRBV28	15	TRBJ1-2	ASSGGRGQGVNYGYT
TRBD1	TRBV4-1	13	TRBJ1-2	ASSQDPGGAKGYT
TRBD1	TRBV27	13	TRBJ1-3	ASSRQGGTGNTIY
.	TRBV4-1	13	TRBJ1-5	ASSQEPYSNQPQH
.	TRBV10-3	11	TRBJ2-3	AINSGSTDTQY
.	TRBV30	11	TRBJ2-7	AWRPGQSYEQY
.	TRBV4-1	14	TRBJ1-3	ASSQGTGISGNTIY
.	TRBV28	14	TRBJ2-1	ASSQRARLGGNEQF
TRBD1	TRBV10-3	13	TRBJ2-1	AISEQGQGYNEQF
.	TRBV28	13	TRBJ2-2	ASSLGGGNTGELF
TRBD1	TRBV4-1	11	TRBJ1-2	ASSQAGGYGYT
.	TRBV19	11	TRBJ2-6	ATGRGGANVLT
TRBD1	TRBV27	16	TRBJ1-5	ASSLWETGGPPNQPQH
TRBD1	TRBV5-1	14	TRBJ2-2	ASSATGATNTGELF
.	TRBV2	14	TRBJ1-5	ASSEWGGGVNQPQH
.	TRBV6-1	11	TRBJ1-5	ASSETPGQPQH
.	TRBV2	11	TRBJ2-5	ASSEDSSETQY
.	TRBV29-1	12	TRBJ1-1	SVEDSDPGTEAF
.	TRBV28	10	TRBJ1-1	ASSSPSRGAF
TRBD2	TRBV5-1	13	TRBJ2-3	ASSSELAGVDTQY
.	TRBV13	11	TRBJ2-2	ASSSLGPGELF
.	TRBV7-2	11	TRBJ2-7	ASSYRSSYEQY
TRBD2	TRBV11-2	14	TRBJ2-5	ASSFGTSGTQETQY
.	TRBV6-4	12	TRBJ2-1	ASSASLGPDEQF
.	TRBV19	13	TRBJ2-5	ASSMGLTLQETQY
.	TRBV9	12	TRBJ1-5	ASSVGAGGQPQH
.	TRBV2	11	TRBJ1-5	ASSEGNRQPQH
TRBD1	TRBV10-3	13	TRBJ1-3	AISGDRGTGNTIY
TRBD2	TRBV28	15	TRBJ2-1	ASSSNSGRRSYNEQF
TRBD1	TRBV28	15	TRBJ2-3	ASSIGPGQGGPDTQY
TRBD1	TRBV5-1	13	TRBJ1-2	ASSLNRGLGYGYT
.	TRBV7-2	12	TRBJ2-7	ASSLAGGSYEQY
.	TRBV7-9	12	TRBJ2-3	ASSLAVEADTQY
.	TRBV30	14	TRBJ1-4	AWSSPGAPLNEKLF
TRBD1	TRBV27	16	TRBJ2-7	ASSLNWDRGRPLYEQY
.	TRBV19	12	TRBJ2-7	ASSRLGRSYEQY
TRBD1	TRBV6-5	11	TRBJ1-1	ASGDREGSEAF
.	TRBV19	12	TRBJ1-5	ASRGPGNNQPQH
.	TRBV11-2	10	TRBJ2-1	ASSFPSNEQF
.	TRBV18	15	TRBJ1-3	ASSPGQGGISGNTIY
.	TRBV27	16	TRBJ1-3	ASSLYSSGGASGNTIY
TRBD1	TRBV6-1	12	TRBJ2-7	ASGPGQASTGQY
.	TRBV9	14	TRBJ2-7	ASSPLPERSSYEQY
TRBD2	TRBV5-4	14	TRBJ2-2	ASSYGTSGHTGELF
TRBD1	TRBV5-4	12	TRBJ2-7	ASSSTGGGYEQY